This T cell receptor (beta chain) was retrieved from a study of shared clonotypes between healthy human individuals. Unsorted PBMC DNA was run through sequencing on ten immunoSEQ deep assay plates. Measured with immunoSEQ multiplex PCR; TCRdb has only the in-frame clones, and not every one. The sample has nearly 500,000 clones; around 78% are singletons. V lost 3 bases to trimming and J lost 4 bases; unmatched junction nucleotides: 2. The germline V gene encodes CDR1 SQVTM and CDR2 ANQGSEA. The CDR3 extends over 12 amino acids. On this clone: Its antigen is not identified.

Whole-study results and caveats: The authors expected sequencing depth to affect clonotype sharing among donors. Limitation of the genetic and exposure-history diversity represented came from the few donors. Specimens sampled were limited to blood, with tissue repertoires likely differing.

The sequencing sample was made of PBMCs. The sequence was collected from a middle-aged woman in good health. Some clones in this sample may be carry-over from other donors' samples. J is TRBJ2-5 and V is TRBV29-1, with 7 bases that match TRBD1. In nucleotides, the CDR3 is TGCAGCGTTGAGACAGGGAGAGAGACCCAGTACTTC. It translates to CSVETGRETQYF. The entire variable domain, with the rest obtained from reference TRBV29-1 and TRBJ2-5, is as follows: SAVISQKPSRDICQRGTSLTIQCQVDSQVTMMFWYRQQPGQSLTLIATANQGSEATYESGFVIDKFPISRPNLTFSTLTVSNMSPEDSSIYLCSVETGRETQYFGPGTRLLVL.